The rows below give T cell receptor beta chains drawn from one sample of a study of glioma-infiltrating T cells. TCRdb independently ran MiXCR on the multiplex PCR reads; one entry per CDR3 protein. The sample has 100,000 to 150,000 distinct CDR3 sequences; roughly 20% are singletons. The sample comprised glioma tissue, nonneoplastic brain tissue, or PBMCs (not recorded which). The receptors derive from a human donor with low-grade glioma or glioblastoma, undergoing nonglioma brain surgery, or in good health (not recorded which). CDR3s include the opening cysteine and the closing phenylalanine or tryptophan. The D gene is left open where the match is weak. Part of the rows lack a size; the others show once, few, many or a class for expanded clones.

D | J | V | size | CDR3 | DNA
- | TRBJ2-2 | TRBV5-4 | few | CASSRWAVNTGELFF | TGTGCCAGCAGCCGGTGGGCAGTAAACACCGGGGAGCTGTTTTTT
TRBD2 | TRBJ2-5 | TRBV18 | many | CASSAGDQETQYF | TGTGCCAGCTCGGCGGGGGACCAAGAGACCCAGTACTTC
- | TRBJ1-5 | TRBV27 | many | CASSMDERGQPQHF | TGTGCCAGCAGTATGGACGAAAGAGGTCAGCCCCAGCATTTT
- | TRBJ1-2 | TRBV5-5 | - | CASSPDSGGYGYTF | TGTGCCAGCAGCCCGGACTCCGGGGGTTATGGCTACACCTTC
- | TRBJ2-2 | TRBV29-1 | many | CSATTRVDFTGELFF | TGCAGCGCCACAACACGGGTGGACTTCACCGGGGAGCTGTTTTTT
- | TRBJ1-1 | TRBV28 | - | CASSLQVMNAEAFF | TGTGCCAGCAGTTTACAAGTTATGAACGCTGAAGCTTTCTTT
TRBD1 | TRBJ2-7 | TRBV7-6 | many | CASSLGAGGQGAEQYF | TGTGCCAGCAGCTTAGGTGCTGGGGGACAGGGGGCCGAGCAGTACTTC
- | TRBJ2-5 | TRBV5-4 | few | CASSLARQETQYF | TGTGCCAGCAGCTTGGCCAGGCAAGAGACCCAGTACTTC
- | TRBJ2-5 | TRBV6-1 | many | CASSAINMQETQYF | TGTGCCAGCAGCGCGATTAACATGCAAGAGACCCAGTACTTC
TRBD1 | TRBJ1-5 | TRBV2 | many | CASSAGTGDYQPQHF | TGTGCCAGCAGTGCCGGGACAGGGGATTATCAGCCCCAGCATTTT
- | TRBJ1-1 | TRBV14 | many | CASSARPRMDTEAFF | TGTGCCAGCAGCGCGAGGCCTCGTATGGACACTGAAGCTTTCTTT
- | TRBJ2-5 | TRBV9 | - | CASSVGPVRQETQYF | TGTGCCAGCAGCGTAGGGCCGGTCCGGCAGGAGACCCAGTACTTC
- | TRBJ1-1 | TRBV5-4 | few | CASRGWVGTEAFF | TGTGCCAGCAGAGGGTGGGTCGGCACTGAAGCTTTCTTT